This TCR beta chain was documented in a study of cytomegalovirus exposure and HLA in healthy donors. Study results and caveats: Prior analysis indicated that the majority of TCR beta V segments exhibited productivity approximately 87% or approximately 30% of the time. TCR beta V- and J-gene trimming was later associated with a missense DCLRE1C variant.

The PCR was carried out with 60 Vbeta primers and 13 Jbeta primers. The protocol was immunoSEQ multiplex PCR, while the TCRdb copy is restricted to in-frame clones and leaves out a portion. The data show 60,000 to 75,000 clones, roughly 72% seen once. J gave up 5 bases and V 0 bases, and 7 bases lay outside the gene matches. The CDR3 runs to 15 residues. Per germline, CDR1 MNHEY and CDR2 SVGAGI. Details on this clone: No antigen is known for it.

The sequence was collected from a woman in her 30s in good health and CMV-seropositive. Sequencing was carried out using PBMCs. This chain links TRBV6-5 with TRBJ2-7, with TRBD1 matching 7 bases. The CDR3 is CASSYSRQGGNEQYF. The CDR3 DNA follows: TGTGCCAGCAGTTACTCGAGACAGGGTGGGAACGAGCAGTACTTC.